Presented here are 28 T cell receptor beta chains from one specimen sequenced in a study of blood T cells in healthy people across ages. A second PCR, run for roughly 7 to 12 cycles, used a sample-barcoded 5' primer plus a J-beta primer mix. Using its own MiXCR run on the 5' RACE reads, TCRdb lists one record per CDR3 protein. The sample includes around 1,100,000 distinct CDR3 sequences, under 40% seen only once; the top ten take about 12%. The sequenced sample was blood. The receptors here all came from a man aged 18-30 years in good health.

This clonotype was observed a handful of times. The rearrangement links TRBV20-1 to TRBJ2-1, with D possibly matching TRBD2 (6 bases). The CDR3 covers 14 residues. V gave up 6 bases and J gave up 8 bases, with 20 bases separating them. Germline V lookup: CDR1 DFQATT, CDR2 SNEGSKA (reference sequence). The CDR3 is CSARRGESADEQFF. As DNA, the CDR3 is TGCAGTGCGCGGCGGGGCGAGTCAGCCGATGAGCAGTTCTTC.

This chain links TRBV7-2 with TRBJ1-2; a possible D gene is TRBD1 (6 bases). There are 15 residues in the CDR3. V lost 1 base to trimming and J lost 3 bases, with 12 bases between them. Germline V lookup: CDR1 SGHTA, CDR2 FQGNSA. CDR3 DNA sequence: TGTGCCAGCAGCTTAGTCGGGGGGCAGGACTATGGCTACACCTTC. Amino acid sequence: CASSLVGGQDYGYTF.

The gene calls are TRBV6-2 or TRBV6-3 and TRBJ2-2; 7 bases are a match to TRBD2. Germline values: CDR1 MNHEY, CDR2 SVGEGT. J was trimmed by 0 bases and V by 5 bases; bases with no gene match: 9. The CDR3 is 17 amino acids. The CDR3: CASSPLGGYTNTGELFF. CDR3 DNA sequence: TGTGCCAGCAGTCCCCTGGGGGGGTACACGAACACCGGGGAGCTGTTTTTT.

A few counts support this clonotype. This chain uses TRBV2 with TRBJ1-2; the match to TRBD1 covers 9 bases. Germline CDR1 and CDR2: SNHLY and FYNNEI. V lost 6 bases and J lost 0; bases outside the gene matches: 5. This CDR3 comprises 15 residues. CDR3 bases: TGTGCCAGCAGGCCCACAGGGGGCTCTAACTATGGCTACACCTTC. Encoded protein: CASRPTGGSNYGYTF. The entire variable domain, with the rest obtained from reference TRBV2 and TRBJ1-2, is as follows: EPEVTQTPSHQVTQMGQEVILRCVPISNHLYFYWYRQILGQKVEFLVSFYNNEISEKSEIFDDQFSVERPDGSNFTLKIRSTKLEDSAMYFCASRPTGGSNYGYTFGSGTRLTVV.

This clonotype was seen repeatedly, ten times or more. The chain is built from TRBV29-1 and TRBJ2-3; TRBD1 matches at 8 bases. With V trimmed by 6 bases and J by 2 bases, 7 bases remained unmatched. The CDR3 totals 14 residues. CDR1 and CDR2 from the germline V gene are SQVTM and ANQGSEA. CDR3 nucleotides: TGCAGCGTCGTCGACAGGGGAGTCACAGATACGCAGTATTTT. Its protein product is CSVVDRGVTDTQYF.

This sequence joins TRBV27 and TRBJ2-7, with D possibly being TRBD1 (5 bases). This CDR3 region has 15 residues. Germline values: CDR1 MNHEY, CDR2 SMNVEV (reference sequence). V lost 2 bases to trimming and J lost 7 bases, with 18 bases between them. CDR3 protein: CASSLTRTPYNEQYF. DNA for the CDR3: TGTGCCAGCAGTTTAACCCGGACACCTTACAATGAGCAGTACTTC.

This clonotype was seen only a few times. The V gene is TRBV6-4, the J gene TRBJ2-2; D not resolved. The germline V gene encodes CDR1 MRHNA and CDR2 SNTAGT. The CDR3 is made up of 14 amino acids. Trimming stripped 10 bases from V and 0 bases from J, with 12 bases between. The CDR3 protein is CATMIQPNTGELFF. CDR3 in DNA: TGTGCCACCATGATTCAGCCGAACACCGGGGAGCTGTTTTTT.

V usage is TRBV6-2 or TRBV6-3 and J usage is TRBJ2-1, with D unresolved. Germline CDR1 is MNHEY and CDR2 is SVGEGT. The length of the CDR3 is 17 residues. The V gene lost 0 bases and the J gene lost 5 bases, with 17 bases spanning the gap. CDR3 in amino acids: CASSYSATGRLNNEQFF. The CDR3 coding sequence is TGTGCCAGCAGTTACTCCGCTACCGGGCGGTTAAACAATGAGCAGTTCTTC.

The V and J genes are TRBV5-1 and TRBJ2-5; D gene uncertain. The germline gives CDR1 SGHRS, CDR2 YFSETQ. The germline V and J ends were trimmed by 4 bases and 7 bases, with 11 bases remaining between them. This CDR3 has 12 residues. In DNA, the CDR3 is TGCGCCAGCAGCACCGAGACGGGGACCCAGTACTTC. This gives the protein CASSTETGTQYF. The full variable domain, its missing parts supplied by reference TRBV5-1 and TRBJ2-5, is KAGVTQTPRYLIKTRGQQVTLSCSPISGHRSVSWYQQTPGQGLQFLFEYFSETQRNKGNFPGRFSGRQFSNSRSEMNVSTLELGDSALYLCASSTETGTQYFGPGTRLLVL.

This chain links TRBV6-5 with TRBJ2-5; D is ambiguous. The tail of the sequence fits TRBJ2-7 better, so the J call may be wrong. This CDR3 contains 14 residues. Germline assignment: CDR1 MNHEY and CDR2 SVGAGI. The CDR3 nucleotides are TGTGCCAGCAGTTACGGGATCCAAGCGTACGAGCAGTACTTC. Amino acids: CASSYGIQAYEQYF.

This chain connects TRBV28 to TRBJ2-3; 11 bases match TRBD2. After removal of 5 bases from V and 5 bases from J, the junction contained 6 bases not matched to a gene. This CDR3 has 15 residues. CDR1 and CDR2 (germline): MDHEN, SYDVKM. The CDR3 coding sequence is TGTGCCAGCAGTCCGACTAGCGGGGTAAAAGATACGCAGTATTTT. Translating gives CASSPTSGVKDTQYF.

The V and J genes are TRBV12-3 or TRBV12-4 and TRBJ2-3; possible D gene TRBD1, 5 bases. CDR3 length equals 15 residues. Trimming took off 2 bases at V and 3 bases at J, with 12 bases between the two ends. CDR3: CASSLLGVGTDTQYF. The CDR3 nucleotides are TGTGCCAGCAGTTTACTAGGGGTCGGGACAGATACGCAGTATTTT.

V and J are TRBV6-2 or TRBV6-3 and TRBJ2-2, with D perhaps TRBD2 (6 bases). Trimming stripped 1 base from V and 6 bases from J, with 9 bases between. Germline loops: CDR1 MNHEY, CDR2 SVGEGT. The CDR3 spans 14 residues. The CDR3 sequence: CASSYLLAAGELFF. Here the CDR3 DNA reads TGTGCCAGCAGTTACTTACTAGCAGCCGGGGAGCTGTTTTTT.

This clonotype was detected a few times. J is TRBJ2-1 and V is TRBV5-1, with 8 bases lining up with TRBD2. The CDR3 sequence is 17 residues long. Germline CDR1 reads SGHRS; CDR2 reads YFSETQ. V lost 7 bases and J lost 2; bases outside the gene matches: 14. CDR3 DNA sequence: TGCGCCAGCGAAAGGGGACTAGTGAAAAACCCCTACAATGAGCAGTTCTTC. This sequence encodes CASERGLVKNPYNEQFF.

The rearrangement joins TRBV27 to TRBJ1-4; unclear D gene. This CDR3 has 17 amino acids. Trimming removed 0 bases at V and 4 bases at J, with 15 bases between. Germline CDR1 reads MNHEY; CDR2 reads SMNVEV (reference sequence). CDR3 bases: TGTGCCAGCAGTTTATCGATGGTCGGACGGAGTAATGAAAAACTGTTTTTT. It translates to CASSLSMVGRSNEKLFF.

The V and J genes are TRBV11-2 and TRBJ2-7; 14 positions match TRBD2. The CDR3 is 15 residues long. V lost 5 bases to trimming and J lost 6 bases; unmatched junction nucleotides: 6. The germline gives CDR1 SGHAT, CDR2 FQNNGV. CDR3 protein: CASSLRTSGGSEQYF. The DNA of the CDR3 is TGTGCCAGCAGCCTAAGGACTAGCGGGGGGAGCGAGCAGTACTTC.

As DNA, the CDR3 is TGCGCCAGCAGCCAAGTCTTCTGGCTACAAGCTTTCTTT. Amino acids: CASSQVFWLQAFF. The V and J genes are TRBV4-1 and TRBJ1-1; D ambiguous. Trimming stripped 1 base from V and 9 bases from J, with 12 bases between. This CDR3 contains 13 residues. Looked up from germline, CDR1 is MGHRA and CDR2 is YSYEKL.

The chain joins TRBV27 to TRBJ1-1, with 9 bases lining up with TRBD1. Germline CDR1 and CDR2: MNHEY and SMNVEV (reference sequence). J gave up 6 bases and V 7 bases, and 6 bases lay outside the gene matches. The CDR3 has 13 residues. The CDR3 here is CASISGQGPEAFF. The CDR3 coding sequence is TGTGCCAGCATTTCGGGACAGGGCCCTGAAGCTTTCTTT.

In its sample, this clonotype was seen once. The chain couples TRBV2 to TRBJ2-2; D uncertain. Germline V gives CDR1 SNHLY, CDR2 FYNNEI. This CDR3 contains 15 residues. Trimming stripped 4 bases from V and 2 bases from J, with 11 bases between. Written as DNA, the CDR3 is TGTGCCAGCAGTGCCCCGCAGACTAACACCGGGGAGCTGTTTTTT. This sequence encodes CASSAPQTNTGELFF.

V usage is TRBV20-1 and J usage is TRBJ2-5; weak D call: TRBD1 (5 bases). V dropped 7 bases and J dropped 11 bases, with 17 bases sitting between them. Germline V gene data show CDR1 as DFQATT and CDR2 as SNEGSKA (reference sequence). CDR3 length: 11 amino acids. This CDR3 is CSVPGLGEQYF. The CDR3 bases are TGCAGTGTTCCAGGGTTGGGTGAGCAGTACTTC.

The chain combines TRBV20-1 with TRBJ2-7; D assignment may be TRBD1 or TRBD2 (6 bases each). The CDR3 spans 14 residues. V was pared by 1 base and J by 4 bases, with 14 bases between. Germline CDR1 reads DFQATT; CDR2 reads SNEGSKA (reference sequence). The CDR3 reads CSARGLGGWYEQYF. CDR3 nucleotide sequence: TGCAGTGCTAGAGGCCTCGGGGGCTGGTACGAGCAGTACTTC.

This clonotype came up a few times. The chain has TRBV14 and TRBJ2-7; D gene unclear. The germline gives CDR1 SGHDN, CDR2 FVKESK. V was shortened by 0 bases and J by 2 bases, with 14 bases between the two germline ends. The length of the CDR3 is 16 residues. The CDR3 DNA follows: TGTGCCAGCAGCCAAGAGTCGGGTCCCATTACCTACGAGCAGTACTTC. Amino acid sequence: CASSQESGPITYEQYF.

This clonotype was seen only a few times. This rearrangement joins TRBV4-2 to TRBJ1-2; unclear D gene. The V gene's germline CDR1 is LGHNA and CDR2 YNFKEQ. The V end was cut by 0 bases, the J end by 3 bases, with 8 bases between. The CDR3 is 14 residues long. CDR3 DNA sequence: TGTGCCAGCAGCCAAGAGACGGACCACTATGGCTACACCTTC. Translation: CASSQETDHYGYTF.

J is TRBJ2-3 and V is TRBV6-2 or TRBV6-3; weak D call: TRBD1 (7 bases). Trimming left V 0 bases short and J 0 bases short, with 16 bases between. Per germline, CDR1 MNHEY and CDR2 SVGEGT. CDR3 length equals 18 residues. As DNA, the CDR3 is TGTGCCAGCAGTTACTCCGGAGGGGGCTTTGCTAGCACAGATACGCAGTATTTT. Protein product: CASSYSGGGFASTDTQYF.

This clonotype was found many times. V usage is TRBV6-5 and J usage is TRBJ2-1, with a weak D call TRBD1 (6 bases). The CDR3 consists of 14 residues. V was trimmed by 5 bases and J by 2 bases, leaving 10 bases between them. Germline lookup yields CDR1 MNHEY and CDR2 SVGAGI. CDR3 coding DNA: TGTGCCAGCAGTACAGGGCAAGCCTACAATGAGCAGTTCTTC. Translation: CASSTGQAYNEQFF.

The chain is built from TRBV6-2 or TRBV6-3 and TRBJ2-5; 7 positions match TRBD1. The length of the CDR3 is 17 residues. The germline CDR1 and CDR2 sequences are MNHEY and SVGEGT. The junction had 9 bases not matched to a gene; V was cut back by 0 bases and J by 2 bases. For the CDR3, the DNA is TGTGCCAGCAGTTACTCGTTACTATGGGACAGTCAAGAGACCCAGTACTTC. As protein: CASSYSLLWDSQETQYF.

The chain links TRBV12-3 or TRBV12-4 to TRBJ2-1, with D unresolved. Trimming stripped 0 bases from V and 11 bases from J, with 14 bases between. This CDR3 spans 14 amino acids. CDR3 protein: CASSLAFSTMKQFF. The CDR3 region has the DNA TGTGCCAGCAGTTTAGCCTTTTCCACAATGAAGCAGTTCTTC.

Notes on this clonotype: Because the CDR3's place on the DNA is in doubt, the DNA is left out and the CDR3 is given as listed by TCRdb. The chain employs TRBV6-1 and TRBJ2-1. The germline V gene encodes CDR1 MNHNS and CDR2 SASEGT. The CDR3 is 16 residues long, counting both termini. This CDR3 is CASDLRTSSLDNEQFF.